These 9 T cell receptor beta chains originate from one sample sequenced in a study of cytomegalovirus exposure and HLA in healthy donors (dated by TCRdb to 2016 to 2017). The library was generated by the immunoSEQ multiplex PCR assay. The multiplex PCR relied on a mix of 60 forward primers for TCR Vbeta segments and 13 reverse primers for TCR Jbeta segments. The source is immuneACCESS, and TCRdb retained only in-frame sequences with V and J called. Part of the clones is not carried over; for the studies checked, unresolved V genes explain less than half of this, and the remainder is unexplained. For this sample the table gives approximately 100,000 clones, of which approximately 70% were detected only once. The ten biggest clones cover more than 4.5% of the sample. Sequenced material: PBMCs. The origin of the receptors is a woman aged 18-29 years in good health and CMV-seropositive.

Here the CDR3 DNA reads TGTGCCAGCAGCCCGGGGAAAATTCTCCGTGCTAGCGGCAATGAGCAGTTCTTC. Its translation: CASSPGKILRASGNEQFF. The chain has TRBV7-8 and TRBJ2-1, with 7 bases lining up with TRBD2. CDR1 is SGHVS, CDR2 FQNEAQ, per germline. The CDR3 has 18 residues. V lost 5 bases, J lost 6 bases, and 19 bases stayed unmatched.

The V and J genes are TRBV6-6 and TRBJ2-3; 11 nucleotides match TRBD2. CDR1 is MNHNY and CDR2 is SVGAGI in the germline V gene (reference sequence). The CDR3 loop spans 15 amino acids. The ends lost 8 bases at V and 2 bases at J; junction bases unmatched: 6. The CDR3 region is CASGVAGGNTDTQYF. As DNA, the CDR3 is TGTGCCAGCGGGGTAGCGGGAGGGAACACAGATACGCAGTATTTT.

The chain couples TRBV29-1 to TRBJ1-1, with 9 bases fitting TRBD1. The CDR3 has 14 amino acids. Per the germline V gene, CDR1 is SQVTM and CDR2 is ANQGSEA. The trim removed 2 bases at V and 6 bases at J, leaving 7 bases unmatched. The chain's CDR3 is CSVESDRGRSEAFF. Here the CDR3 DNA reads TGCAGCGTTGAATCGGACAGGGGAAGGTCTGAAGCTTTCTTT.

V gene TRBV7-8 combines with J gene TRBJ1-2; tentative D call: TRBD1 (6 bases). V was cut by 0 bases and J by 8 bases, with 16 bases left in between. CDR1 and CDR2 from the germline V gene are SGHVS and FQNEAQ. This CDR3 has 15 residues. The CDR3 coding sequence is TGTGCCAGCAGCTTAGCCCCCTTACAGGGAGGGGGCTACACCTTC. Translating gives CASSLAPLQGGGYTF.

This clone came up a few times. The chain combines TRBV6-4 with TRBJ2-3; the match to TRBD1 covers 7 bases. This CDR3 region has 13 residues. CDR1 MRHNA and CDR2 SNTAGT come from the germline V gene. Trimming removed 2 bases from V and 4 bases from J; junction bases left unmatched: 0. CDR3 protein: CASSDDRADTQYF. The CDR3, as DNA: TGTGCCAGCAGTGACGACAGGGCAGATACGCAGTATTTT.

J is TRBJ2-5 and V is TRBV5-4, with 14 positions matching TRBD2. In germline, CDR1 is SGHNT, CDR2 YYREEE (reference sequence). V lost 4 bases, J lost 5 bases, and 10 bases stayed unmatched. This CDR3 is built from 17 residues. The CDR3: CASSPLGLAGDGETQYF. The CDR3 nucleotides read TGTGCCAGCAGCCCATTGGGACTAGCGGGAGACGGGGAGACCCAGTACTTC.

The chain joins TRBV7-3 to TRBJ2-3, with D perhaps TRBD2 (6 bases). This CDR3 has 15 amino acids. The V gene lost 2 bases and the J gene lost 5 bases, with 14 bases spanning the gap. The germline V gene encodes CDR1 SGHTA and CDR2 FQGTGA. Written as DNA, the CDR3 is TGTGCCAGCAGCTTACTGGGGAGGTCTGTAGATACGCAGTATTTT. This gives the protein CASSLLGRSVDTQYF.

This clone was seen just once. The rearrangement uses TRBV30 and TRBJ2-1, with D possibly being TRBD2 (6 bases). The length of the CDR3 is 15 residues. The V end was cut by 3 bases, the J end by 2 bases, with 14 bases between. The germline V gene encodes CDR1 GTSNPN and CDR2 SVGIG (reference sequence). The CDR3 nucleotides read TGTGCCTGGAGCCCAAGGGACTCGACCTACAATGAGCAGTTCTTC. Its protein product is CAWSPRDSTYNEQFF.

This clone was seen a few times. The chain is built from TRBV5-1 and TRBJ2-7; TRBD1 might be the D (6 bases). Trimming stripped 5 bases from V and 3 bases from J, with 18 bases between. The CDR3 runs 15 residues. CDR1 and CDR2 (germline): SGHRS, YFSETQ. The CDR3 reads CASRRTGLAVYEQYF. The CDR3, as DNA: TGCGCCAGCAGACGCACAGGGCTCGCCGTCTACGAGCAGTACTTC.